Listed below are T cell receptor beta chains from one sample, sequenced in a study of blood T cell repertoires in COVID-19. Sequenced by immunoSEQ multiplex PCR; TCRdb stores in-frame clones only, minus some. This repertoire shows approximately 140,000 clones, approximately 86% found once; its top ten account for nearly 3%. The specimen was peripheral blood. The receptors shown here come from a woman aged 40 to 50 with active or convalescent COVID-19. Each CDR3 is given with its conserved first and last residue. A D gene is named only where the DNA matches it firmly. Only part of the rows carry a size: once, few, many, or a class if the clone is expanded.

j_gene | v_gene | abundance | d_gene | CDR3nt | CDR3aa
TRBJ1-4 | TRBV2 | once | TRBD1 | TGTGCCTGCCGACAGGGAAATGAAAAACTGTTTTTT | CACRQGNEKLFF
TRBJ1-4 | TRBV30 | once | - | TGTGCCTGGGACACAGGGAGGGGGGATGAAAAACTGTTTTTT | CAWDTGRGDEKLFF
TRBJ2-3 | TRBV7-9 | - | TRBD2 | TGTGCCAGCAGCTTTTACCCGGGGGGGGCAGGCACAGATACGCAGTATTTT | CASSFYPGGAGTDTQYF
TRBJ2-7 | TRBV6-4 | once | TRBD1 | TGTGCCAGCGGGAACCCCGGGACAGGGGTCCACGAGCAGTACTTC | CASGNPGTGVHEQYF
TRBJ1-5 | TRBV6-5 | - | TRBD1 | TGTGCCAGCACCGATAACAGGGGAGGGCCCCAGCATTTT | CASTDNRGGPQHF
TRBJ1-5 | TRBV6-4 | once | TRBD1 | TGTGCCAGCAGTGAGGGACAGGGCCATCAGCCCCAGCATTTT | CASSEGQGHQPQHF
TRBJ2-7 | TRBV2 | - | - | TGTGCCAGCAGTTTTTGGCAGGGCTCCTACGAGCAGTACTTC | CASSFWQGSYEQYF
TRBJ2-3 | TRBV7-9 | - | - | TGTGCCAGCAGCTCTACAGCCACAGATACGCAGTATTTT | CASSSTATDTQYF
TRBJ1-3 | TRBV7-2 | - | TRBD1 | TGTGCCAGCAGCCTTAGACAGGGGGCTCCTGGAAACACCATATATTTT | CASSLRQGAPGNTIYF
TRBJ2-7 | TRBV5-1 | - | TRBD1 | TGCGCCAGCAGCCCTGGCAGATCGCCACAGGGGTCCCCCTACGAGCAGTACTTC | CASSPGRSPQGSPYEQYF